This TCR beta chain was observed in a study of blood T cell repertoires in COVID-19. At the level of the study: Samples representing acute and convalescent COVID-19 were sourced from the United States, Italy and Spain. T cells, B-cell-depleted T cells, or PBMCs provided the cDNA or gDNA that served as material.

In the original processing: Amplifying reference gene primers gave estimates of nucleated cell counts. Assay: immunoSEQ multiplex PCR; the TCRdb copy retains only in-frame clones and omits some. Clone size and V and J calls were adopted from that table, with D and trimming inferred from the DNA. Among more than 95,000 clones listed, 81% were seen once. This TCR was recovered from a man aged 25 to 40 with COVID-19, enrolled during active disease. The sequenced material came from peripheral blood.

The CDR3 bases are TGTGCCAGCAGTTTAGGACAGGGGCCAAATCAGCCCCAGCATTTT. Encoded protein: CASSLGQGPNQPQHF. This sequence joins TRBV27 and TRBJ1-5; TRBD1 matches at 9 bases. In germline, CDR1 is MNHEY, CDR2 SMNVEV (reference sequence). The CDR3 contains 15 residues. Trimming at V came to 2 bases and at J to 4 bases, leaving 3 bases not matched to a gene.